This TCR beta chain was captured in a study of beta chain features in type 1 diabetes. Of the isolated RNA, all was reverse transcribed, and so the sequenced material was expressed TCRB transcripts. Measured with immunoSEQ multiplex PCR; TCRdb has only the in-frame clones, and not every one. The sample contains approximately 57,000 clones, 40% to 60% of which appear only once. Study-level findings and limits: Researchers report that Type 1 diabetes patients had moderately but significantly shorter TCRB CDR3s across all four CD4+ subsets. The study notes PCR might favor shorter templates equally in patients and controls. A closer apparent resemblance between naive, central memory and Treg TCRB repertoires was seen in patients than in healthy donors.

Purity above 95% was achieved in all sorted populations. CDR1 SGHVS and CDR2 FQNEAQ come from the germline V gene. CDR3 length: 13 residues. After removal of 1 base from V and 8 bases from J, the junction contained 3 bases not matched to a gene. About this clone itself: Its antigen is unknown.

This receptor was identified in a middle-aged woman with type 1 diabetes. The gene calls are TRBV7-8 and TRBJ1-1; 8 nucleotides match TRBD1. Sequencing input: Tregs from blood. The CDR3, as DNA: TGTGCCAGCAGCTTAGGCGGGGACAGGGAAGCTTTCTTT. It is translated as CASSLGGDREAFF.